A selection of T cell receptor beta chains follows, all from one sample in a study of CD8+ T cells in alopecia areata. Clones were sequenced by immunoSEQ multiplex PCR, and TCRdb holds only the in-frame ones, with some missing. The table has some 160,000 clones, about three fifths seen once. The sample here was CD4+ T cells sorted from blood, taken at week 4, from a patient treated with tofacitinib. Receptors originate from a human donor with alopecia areata. Both conserved end residues are part of each CDR3. D genes are given only for firm matches. A row's size may be missing; if present it is once, few, many or a size class.

J | size | D | V | DNA | CDR3
TRBJ2-6 | NA | NA | TRBV30 | TGTGCCTGGAGTGTATTTGGGACCCCCCTAGTTGGGGCCAACGTCCTGACTTTC | CAWSVFGTPLVGANVLTF
TRBJ2-7 | few | NA | TRBV18 | TGTGCCAGCTCACCTGACGGACAGCAGCACGAGCAGTACTTC | CASSPDGQQHEQYF
TRBJ2-7 | NA | NA | TRBV29-1 | TGCAGCGTTTTTGACAGTTACGAGCAGTACTTC | CSVFDSYEQYF
TRBJ2-3 | NA | NA | TRBV7-8 | TGTGCCAGCAGCCCGAAGGGGGGCCTCACAGATACGCAGTATTTT | CASSPKGGLTDTQYF
TRBJ2-4 | NA | TRBD1 | TRBV27 | TGTGCCAGCAGACTACAGGGGGCCGGAAACATTCAGTACTTC | CASRLQGAGNIQYF
TRBJ2-7 | NA | TRBD2 | TRBV11-2 | TGTGCCAGCATCACAACGGGGGGCTACGAGCAGTACTTC | CASITTGGYEQYF
TRBJ2-5 | NA | NA | TRBV9 | TGTGCCAGCAGCCCCCAGGGCCTTGAAGGAACCCAGTACTTC | CASSPQGLEGTQYF
TRBJ2-7 | NA | NA | TRBV14 | TGTGCCAGCAGCCAAGAATTGGGGGGAGCTCCGCACTTC | CASSQELGGAPHF
TRBJ2-3 | few | NA | TRBV29-1 | TGCAGCGGTGTCGGAGGTAGCACAGATACGCAGTATTTT | CSGVGGSTDTQYF
TRBJ1-6 | NA | TRBD1 | TRBV27 | TGTGCCAGCAGTTTAAGACAGGGGGCGTTTTCACCCCTCCACTTT | CASSLRQGAFSPLHF
TRBJ2-6 | few | NA | TRBV5-1 | TGCGCCAGCAGCTCCTCTGCAGGGGCCAACGTCCTGACTTTC | CASSSSAGANVLTF
TRBJ2-5 | NA | NA | TRBV23-1 | TGCGCCAGCAGTCAGCTCGGGCGACAAGGGCGTCAAGAGACCCAGTACTTC | CASSQLGRQGRQETQYF
TRBJ2-6 | few | NA | TRBV29-1 | TGCAGCGTTGTGGGGCCGGGCGCCCGGGTCCTGACTTTC | CSVVGPGARVLTF
TRBJ1-6 | few | NA | TRBV4-1 | TGCGCCAGTCGGGAGTATAATTCACCCCTCCACTTT | CASREYNSPLHF
TRBJ2-1 | NA | TRBD2 | TRBV30 | TGTGCCTGGAGTGTAGGCGGGGGGATTTACAATGAGCAGTTCTTC | CAWSVGGGIYNEQFF
TRBJ2-3 | NA | TRBD1 | TRBV4-3 | TGCGCCAGCAGCACAGGGGGGTCGGGCACAGATACGCAGTATTTT | CASSTGGSGTDTQYF
TRBJ2-7 | NA | NA | TRBV19 | TGTGCCACCTTACATAAGGGAAACGAGCAGTACTTC | CATLHKGNEQYF
TRBJ2-6 | NA | NA | TRBV4-1 | TGCGCCAGCAGCCTCCATCGGACTGGGGCCAACGTCCTGACTTTC | CASSLHRTGANVLTF
TRBJ1-6 | few | NA | TRBV5-6 | TGTGCCAGCAGCTTCAATGCGGGGGGAGTAACCCTCCACTTT | CASSFNAGGVTLHF
TRBJ1-2 | NA | TRBD1 | TRBV18 | TGTGCCAGCTCAAGCGGACAGGGGAGTTATGGCTACACCTTC | CASSSGQGSYGYTF
TRBJ2-1 | NA | TRBD1 | TRBV9 | TGTGCCAGCAGCAACCACGAGACAGGGCTCTCCTACAATGAGCAGTTCTTC | CASSNHETGLSYNEQFF
TRBJ2-7 | NA | TRBD1 | TRBV29-1 | TGCAGCGCGGGACAGGCCTCCTACGAGCAGTACTTC | CSAGQASYEQYF
TRBJ2-1 | NA | NA | TRBV30 | TGTGCCTACGGTATAAGGGCTTACAATGAGCAGTTCTTC | CAYGIRAYNEQFF
TRBJ2-3 | NA | TRBD1 | TRBV29-1 | TGCAGCGTTGAAGCTGCCCGGGACAGGGGGCGTACAGATACGCAGTATTTT | CSVEAARDRGRTDTQYF
TRBJ2-7 | NA | TRBD1 | TRBV29-1 | TGCAGCGCTAGCCGGGACAGGGGGCTCGAGCAGTACTTC | CSASRDRGLEQYF
TRBJ1-6 | NA | NA | TRBV2 | TGTGCCAGCAGGTTTCCAGGGTTTGAATCACCCCTCCACTTT | CASRFPGFESPLHF
TRBJ2-3 | NA | TRBD1 | TRBV13 | TGTGCCAGCAGCTTTAGACAGGGAACAGATACGCAGTATTTT | CASSFRQGTDTQYF
TRBJ1-6 | once | NA | TRBV6-5 | TGTGCCAGCAGTTACTCATCTGGCAGCTCAAATTCACCCCTCCACTTT | CASSYSSGSSNSPLHF
TRBJ1-1 | few | NA | TRBV29-1 | TGCAGCGCCCGTTCCGACCTTGGGGCTTTCTTT | CSARSDLGAFF
TRBJ1-2 | NA | NA | TRBV14 | TGTGCCAGCAGCCAAGGGGCTAACTATGGCTACACCTTC | CASSQGANYGYTF
TRBJ1-1 | NA | NA | TRBV30 | TGTGCCTGGAGTGCGAGAAGTTCTGGGGATCGGGCTTTCTTT | CAWSARSSGDRAFF
TRBJ2-2 | NA | NA | TRBV30 | TGTGCCTGGAGTGTACTAAAAGGGCCCTACCTCGGCACCGGGGAGCTGTTTTTT | CAWSVLKGPYLGTGELFF
TRBJ1-1 | NA | NA | TRBV29-1 | TGCAGCGCTAAACCGACGGTACTGAACACTGAAGCTTTCTTT | CSAKPTVLNTEAFF
TRBJ1-5 | NA | NA | TRBV30 | TGTGCCTGGAGTTCAGGGATCCTAAGCAATCAGCCCCAGCATTTT | CAWSSGILSNQPQHF
TRBJ2-5 | NA | NA | TRBV30 | TGTGCCTGGAACGGGGGAAGGGAGACCCAGTACTTC | CAWNGGRETQYF
TRBJ1-6 | NA | NA | TRBV4-1 | TGCGCCAGCAGCCAATGGGACAACAATTCACCCCTCCACTTT | CASSQWDNNSPLHF
TRBJ1-1 | once | NA | TRBV5-1 | TGCGCCAGCAGCGCACAGGGAGTTCGAACTGAAGCTTTCTTT | CASSAQGVRTEAFF
TRBJ2-7 | few | TRBD1 | TRBV18 | TGTGCCAGCTCGCCACCGACAGGGGGGGTTAACGAGCAGTACTTC | CASSPPTGGVNEQYF
TRBJ2-5 | NA | NA | TRBV5-4 | TGTGCCAGCAGCTTGCGGGGGAGAGAGACCCAGTACTTC | CASSLRGRETQYF
TRBJ2-1 | few | TRBD2 | TRBV9 | TGTGCCAGCAGCGTGGGGACTAGCGGTTACAATGAGCAGTTCTTC | CASSVGTSGYNEQFF
TRBJ1-6 | NA | NA | TRBV7-2 | TGTGCCAGCAGCTTTAGGACGGAAGGGGCCCTCCACTTT | CASSFRTEGALHF
TRBJ2-5 | NA | TRBD1 | TRBV29-1 | TGCAGCGTACAGGGGTTGGTACAAGAGACCCAGTACTTC | CSVQGLVQETQYF